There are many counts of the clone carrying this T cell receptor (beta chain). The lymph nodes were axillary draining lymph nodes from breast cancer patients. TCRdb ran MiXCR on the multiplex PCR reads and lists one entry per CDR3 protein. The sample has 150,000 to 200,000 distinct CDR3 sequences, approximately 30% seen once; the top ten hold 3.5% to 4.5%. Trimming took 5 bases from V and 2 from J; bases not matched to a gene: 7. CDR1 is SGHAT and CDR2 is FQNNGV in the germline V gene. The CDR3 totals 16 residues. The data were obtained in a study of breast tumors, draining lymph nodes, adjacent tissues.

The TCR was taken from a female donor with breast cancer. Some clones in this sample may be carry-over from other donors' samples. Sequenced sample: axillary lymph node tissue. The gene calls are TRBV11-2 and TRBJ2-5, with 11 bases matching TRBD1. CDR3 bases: TGTGCCAGCAGCCCGGGGACAGGGGGTGGTCAAGAGACCCAGTACTTC. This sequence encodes CASSPGTGGGQETQYF.